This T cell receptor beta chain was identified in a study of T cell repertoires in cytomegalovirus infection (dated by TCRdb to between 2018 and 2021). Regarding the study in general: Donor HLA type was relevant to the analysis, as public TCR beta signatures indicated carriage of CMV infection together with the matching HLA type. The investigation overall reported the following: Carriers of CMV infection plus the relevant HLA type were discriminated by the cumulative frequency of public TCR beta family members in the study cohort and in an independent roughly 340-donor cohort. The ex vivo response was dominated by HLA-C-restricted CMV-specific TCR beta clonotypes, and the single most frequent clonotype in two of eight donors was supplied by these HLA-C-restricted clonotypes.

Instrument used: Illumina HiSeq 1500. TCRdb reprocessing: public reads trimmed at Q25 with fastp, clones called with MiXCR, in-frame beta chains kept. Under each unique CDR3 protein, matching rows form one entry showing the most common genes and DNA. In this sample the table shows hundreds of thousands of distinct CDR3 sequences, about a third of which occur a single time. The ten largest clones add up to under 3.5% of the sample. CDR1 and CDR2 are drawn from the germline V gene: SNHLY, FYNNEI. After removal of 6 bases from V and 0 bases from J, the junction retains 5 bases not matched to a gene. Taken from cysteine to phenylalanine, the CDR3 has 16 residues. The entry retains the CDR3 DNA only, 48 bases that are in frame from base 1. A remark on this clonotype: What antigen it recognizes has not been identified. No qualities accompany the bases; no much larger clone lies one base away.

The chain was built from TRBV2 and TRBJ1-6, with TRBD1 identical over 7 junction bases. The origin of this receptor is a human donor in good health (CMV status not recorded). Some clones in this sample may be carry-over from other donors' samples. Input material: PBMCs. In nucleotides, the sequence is TGTGCCAGCAGATCGACAGGGAGCTCCTATAATTCACCCCTCCACTTT. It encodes CASRSTGSSYNSPLHF. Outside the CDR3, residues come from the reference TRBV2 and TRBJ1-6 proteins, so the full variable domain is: EPEVTQTPSHQVTQMGQEVILRCVPISNHLYFYWYRQILGQKVEFLVSFYNNEISEKSEIFDDQFSVERPDGSNFTLKIRSTKLEDSAMYFCASRSTGSSYNSPLHFGNGTRLTVT.